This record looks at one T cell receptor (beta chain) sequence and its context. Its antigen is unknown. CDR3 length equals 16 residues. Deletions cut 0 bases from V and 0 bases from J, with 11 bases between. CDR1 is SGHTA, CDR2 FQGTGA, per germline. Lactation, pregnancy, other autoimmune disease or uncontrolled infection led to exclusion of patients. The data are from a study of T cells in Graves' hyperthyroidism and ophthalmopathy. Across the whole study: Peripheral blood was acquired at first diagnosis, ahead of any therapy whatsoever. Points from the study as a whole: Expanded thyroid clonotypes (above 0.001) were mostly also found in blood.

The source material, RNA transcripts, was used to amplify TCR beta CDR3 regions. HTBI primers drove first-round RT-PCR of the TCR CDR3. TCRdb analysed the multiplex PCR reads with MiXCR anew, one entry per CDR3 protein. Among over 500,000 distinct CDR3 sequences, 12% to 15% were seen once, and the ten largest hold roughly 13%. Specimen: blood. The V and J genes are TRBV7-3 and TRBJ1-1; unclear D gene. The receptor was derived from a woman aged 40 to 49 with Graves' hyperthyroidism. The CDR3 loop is CASSLTVAGVNTEAFF. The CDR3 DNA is TGTGCCAGCAGCTTAACCGTGGCAGGAGTGAACACTGAAGCTTTCTTT.